One and the same sample provided the 3 T cell receptor beta chains below, sequenced in a study of cytomegalovirus exposure and HLA in healthy donors. The PCR contained 60 Vbeta and 13 Jbeta primers. Method: immunoSEQ multiplex PCR; TCRdb's copy keeps in-frame clones and lacks some. The sample shows about 250,000 clones, around two thirds of them seen only once. Sequencing was carried out using PBMCs. These receptors were collected from a female donor in good health and CMV-seronegative.

The chain joins TRBV19 to TRBJ2-1, with 13 bases lining up with TRBD2. Germline V gene sequence: CDR1 LNHDA, CDR2 SQIVND (reference sequence). V lost 8 bases, J lost 10 bases, and 8 bases stayed unmatched. The CDR3 has 14 amino acids. The CDR3 spells CASGGLAGVEEQFF. The CDR3 DNA reads TGTGCCAGTGGCGGACTAGCGGGAGTGGAAGAGCAGTTCTTC.

The rearrangement joins TRBV6-6 to TRBJ1-5; TRBD1 might be the D (6 bases). Germline CDR1 reads MNHNY; CDR2 reads SVGAGI (reference sequence). V lost 7 bases and J lost 0, with 10 bases in between. There are 14 residues in the CDR3. The CDR3 DNA is TGTGCCAGCAACCACAGGGATAGCAATCAGCCCCAGCATTTT. This codes for CASNHRDSNQPQHF.

The chain links TRBV5-1 to TRBJ2-5, with TRBD1 matching over 11 bases. The junction had 5 bases not matched to a gene; V was cut back by 4 bases and J by 6 bases. Germline lookup yields CDR1 SGHRS and CDR2 YFSETQ. CDR3 length: 14 residues. CDR3 sequence: CASSPGQGEKTQYF. CDR3 in DNA: TGCGCCAGCAGCCCGGGACAGGGGGAAAAGACCCAGTACTTC.